The 26 T cell receptor beta chains given below trace back to one sample, sequenced in a study of Ad26.COV2.S vaccination and SARS-CoV-2 variants. Specified treatment: roughly 18 received Ad26.COV2.S at low or high dose, single or two shots; 5 received placebo; per-sample allocation not given. On day 63 after the first injection, vaccine and placebo recipients gave samples. Data came from immunoSEQ multiplex PCR; TCRdb stores just in-frame clones and leaves some out. The table has about half a million clones, roughly 87% seen once. The specimen was peripheral blood, collected in a trial of Ad26.COV2.S vaccine versus placebo. Receptor source: a person between 18 and 60 years old who received the Ad26.COV2.S COVID-19 vaccine or a placebo.

This CDR3 is CASSLHLGGYTEAFF. DNA of the CDR3: TGTGCCAGCAGCCTACACTTGGGGGGGTACACTGAAGCTTTCTTT. V gene TRBV7-9 combines with J gene TRBJ1-1, with D possibly being TRBD1 (5 bases). The V gene's germline CDR1 is SEHNR and CDR2 FQNEAQ (reference sequence). Trimming pared 5 bases from V and 3 bases from J, leaving 16 bases between. The CDR3 extends over 15 amino acids.

The J gene is TRBJ1-1, the V gene TRBV28, with unresolved D. The germline V gene has CDR1 MDHEN and CDR2 SYDVKM. V was trimmed by 5 bases and J by 11 bases, leaving 15 bases between them. CDR3 length equals 12 residues. In DNA form, the CDR3 reads TGTGCCAGCAGTACTCGACGCGGTTCGGCTTTCTTT. Its protein is CASSTRRGSAFF.

The chain carries TRBV6-5 and TRBJ1-6; 7 nucleotides align to TRBD1. Germline lookup yields CDR1 MNHEY and CDR2 SVGAGI. The CDR3 contains 14 residues. V lost 4 bases to trimming and J lost 9 bases; unmatched junction nucleotides: 6. The CDR3 protein is CASSFGTVGSPLHF. Here the CDR3 DNA reads TGTGCCAGCAGTTTTGGGACAGTCGGTTCACCCCTCCACTTT.

The rearrangement links TRBV19 to TRBJ1-2, with a possible D match to TRBD1 (6 bases). V lost 7 bases to trimming and J lost 5 bases, with 14 bases between them. From germline, CDR1 is LNHDA and CDR2 SQIVND (reference sequence). This CDR3 region has 13 residues. The CDR3 sequence: CASIDRDMYGYTF. DNA for the CDR3: TGTGCCAGTATTGACCGGGACATGTATGGCTACACCTTC.

The V gene is TRBV27, the J gene TRBJ2-1, with 12 bases identical to TRBD2. Germline V gene data show CDR1 as MNHEY and CDR2 as SMNVEV (reference sequence). The CDR3 is 18 residues long. J lost 2 bases, V lost 5 bases, and 10 bases had no gene match. Here the CDR3 reads CASSTRLAGVVPYNEQFF. The CDR3 DNA sequence: TGTGCCAGCAGTACTCGACTAGCGGGAGTAGTTCCCTACAATGAGCAGTTCTTC.

V and J are TRBV28 and TRBJ1-2; no firm D call. CDR3 length: 12 residues. Germline values: CDR1 MDHEN, CDR2 SYDVKM. V was clipped by 6 bases and J by 7 bases, with 12 bases between them. CDR3 DNA sequence: TGTGCCAGCAGCTATCGACAATCTGGCTACACCTTC. It translates to CASSYRQSGYTF.

This clone has just one count. CDR3 sequence (DNA): TGTGCCAGCAGTATCCGGGCCTTGGGGGGGTACGAGCAGTACTTC. This codes for CASSIRALGGYEQYF. The gene calls are TRBV6-5 and TRBJ2-7; 7 nucleotides agree with TRBD2. Per the germline V gene, CDR1 is MNHEY and CDR2 is SVGAGI. This CDR3 region has 15 residues. Trimming removed 5 bases from V and 4 bases from J; junction bases left unmatched: 11.

The sample holds a few counts of this clone. The V gene is TRBV7-3, the J gene TRBJ1-1; tentatively, D is TRBD1 (5 bases). V lost 1 base, J lost 0 bases, and 12 bases lay in between. The germline V gene has CDR1 SGHTA and CDR2 FQGTGA. The CDR3 is 16 amino acids. The CDR3 DNA reads as TGTGCCAGCAGCTTAAAGGCCCCGGGGGTGAACACTGAAGCTTTCTTT. Its protein is CASSLKAPGVNTEAFF.

The chain has TRBV3-1 (or the pseudogene TRBV3-2) and TRBJ2-4; 9 bases line up with TRBD1. The CDR3 is made up of 15 amino acids. Germline CDR1 and CDR2: LGHDT and YNNKEL (reference sequence). The trim removed 4 bases at V and 6 bases at J, leaving 7 bases unmatched. Here the CDR3 DNA reads TGTGCCAGCAGCCCCTCCTTGGACAGGGGAAACATTCAGTACTTC. Protein sequence: CASSPSLDRGNIQYF.

The V and J genes are TRBV27 and TRBJ2-7, with TRBD2 as a possible D gene (5 bases). Looked up from germline, CDR1 is MNHEY and CDR2 is SMNVEV (reference sequence). This CDR3 spans 16 amino acids. The V gene lost 1 base and the J gene lost 3 bases, with 16 bases spanning the gap. CDR3 sequence: CASSLFSPVGGYEQYF. In DNA, the CDR3 is TGTGCCAGCAGTTTATTTTCCCCCGTTGGAGGCTACGAGCAGTACTTC.

The chain carries TRBV11-2 and TRBJ1-2, with D maybe TRBD1 (5 bases). V was cut by 1 base and J by 3 bases, with 6 bases left in between. Germline V gene data show CDR1 as SGHAT and CDR2 as FQNNGV. The CDR3 totals 13 residues. This CDR3 reads CASSLVGDYGYTF. The CDR3 coding sequence is TGTGCCAGCAGCTTAGTAGGGGACTATGGCTACACCTTC.

The CDR3 here is CASVMEGHQETQYF. The CDR3 DNA reads as TGCGCCAGCGTAATGGAGGGACACCAAGAGACCCAGTACTTC. This chain joins TRBV5-1 and TRBJ2-5, with D perhaps TRBD2 (6 bases). V lost 7 bases and J lost 0, with 13 bases in between. Germline V CDR1 and CDR2: SGHRS, YFSETQ. This CDR3 contains 14 residues.

CDR3 sequence reads: CASSGEGVKDTQYF. The CDR3 DNA follows: TGTGCCAGCAGCGGCGAGGGGGTTAAAGATACGCAGTATTTT. The V and J genes are TRBV13 and TRBJ2-3, with D possibly being TRBD1 (6 bases). Germline values: CDR1 PRHDT, CDR2 FYEKMQ (reference sequence). Trimming took 5 bases from V and 5 from J, leaving 14 bases between them. This CDR3 is 14 amino acids long.

CDR3 sequence (DNA): TGTGCCAGCTCACCGACTAGCGGGACCACCACCGGGGAGCTGTTTTTT. It translates to CASSPTSGTTTGELFF. The chain couples TRBV18 to TRBJ2-2; TRBD2 matches 11 bases. CDR1 is KGHSH and CDR2 is LQKENI in the germline V gene. Germline trimming cut 3 bases from V and 4 bases from J; bases unmatched to any gene: 4. This CDR3 region has 16 residues. Variable domain in full (rest from reference TRBV18 and TRBJ2-2): NAGVMQNPRHLVRRRGQEARLRCSPMKGHSHVYWYRQLPEEGLKFMVYLQKENIIDESGMPKERFSAEFPKEGPSILRIQQVVRGDSAAYFCASSPTSGTTTGELFFGEGSRLTVL.

Points on this clone: Other DNA sequences in the sample encode the same CDR3. The chain joins TRBV6-5 to TRBJ1-5; D gene unclear. The CDR3 is made up of 13 amino acids. The V end lost 0 bases, the J end lost 4 bases, and 4 bases lay between the germline ends. Germline V CDR1 and CDR2: MNHEY, SVGAGI. The CDR3 sequence is CASSYSRNQPQHF. In DNA, the CDR3 is TGTGCCAGCAGTTACTCGAGGAATCAGCCCCAGCATTTT.

The genes are TRBV9 and TRBJ1-4, with D unresolved. Trimming removed 0 bases from V and 5 bases from J, with 14 bases in between. The germline V gene has CDR1 SGDLS and CDR2 YYNGEE. CDR3 size: 16 residues. Here the CDR3 reads CASSVGRTGGNEKLFF. The CDR3 nucleotides are TGTGCCAGCAGCGTAGGAAGGACGGGCGGGAATGAAAAACTGTTTTTT. Combining the CDR3 with reference TRBV9 and TRBJ1-4 gives the whole variable domain DSGVTQTPKHLITATGQRVTLRCSPRSGDLSVYWYQQSLDQGLQFLIQYYNGEERAKGNILERFSAQQFPDLHSELNLSSLELGDSALYFCASSVGRTGGNEKLFFGSGTQLSVL.

This chain connects TRBV2 to TRBJ2-7; D is uncertain. The germline V gene encodes CDR1 SNHLY and CDR2 FYNNEI. Deletions cut 3 bases from V and 1 base from J, with 10 bases between. The CDR3 extends over 14 amino acids. The CDR3, as DNA: TGTGCCAGCAGTGATGTTGTCACATCCTACGAGCAGTACTTC. Its protein is CASSDVVTSYEQYF. Variable domain in full (rest from reference TRBV2 and TRBJ2-7): EPEVTQTPSHQVTQMGQEVILRCVPISNHLYFYWYRQILGQKVEFLVSFYNNEISEKSEIFDDQFSVERPDGSNFTLKIRSTKLEDSAMYFCASSDVVTSYEQYFGPGTRLTVT.

This clone was seen a single time. Other nucleotide sequences from this sample produce the same CDR3. The chain has TRBV9 and TRBJ2-7; TRBD2 aligns across 14 bases. V was clipped by 0 bases and J by 4 bases; unmatched bases: 0. The CDR3 has 15 amino acids. The germline V gene encodes CDR1 SGDLS and CDR2 YYNGEE. The CDR3 is CASSVGLAGGYEQYF. The CDR3 DNA sequence: TGTGCCAGCAGCGTAGGACTAGCGGGAGGGTACGAGCAGTACTTC.

This clone was counted only a few times. The genes are TRBV7-9 and TRBJ1-2; D gene ambiguous. From germline, CDR1 is SEHNR and CDR2 FQNEAQ (reference sequence). The CDR3 runs to 15 residues. V was trimmed by 1 base and J by 4 bases, leaving 13 bases between them. The CDR3 here is CASSLVGGKLYGYTF. The DNA for the CDR3 is TGTGCCAGCAGCTTAGTCGGAGGGAAACTCTATGGCTACACCTTC.

The J gene is TRBJ1-5, the V gene TRBV10-3; perhaps TRBD1 as D (6 bases). CDR1 is ENHRY and CDR2 is SYGVKD in the germline V gene. V lost 4 bases and J lost 0, with 16 bases in between. The CDR3 runs 17 residues. The CDR3 reads CAISVGGPTRSNQPQHF. The CDR3 DNA reads as TGTGCCATCAGTGTAGGGGGTCCTACACGTAGCAATCAGCCCCAGCATTTT.

V and J are TRBV11-2 and TRBJ2-7; 9 bases align to TRBD2. Germline trimming cut 4 bases from V and 3 bases from J; bases unmatched to any gene: 10. Germline lookup yields CDR1 SGHAT and CDR2 FQNNGV. There are 16 residues in the CDR3. The CDR3 DNA is TGTGCCAGCAGCTCCCAGGGACTAGCTAGACTCTACGAGCAGTACTTC. It encodes CASSSQGLARLYEQYF.

This clone was observed a few times. This chain links TRBV7-8 with TRBJ2-1; 13 bases match TRBD2. The CDR3 covers 16 residues. Germline CDR1 reads SGHVS; CDR2 reads FQNEAQ. V shed 2 bases, J shed 5 bases, and the junction held 3 bases outside the gene matches. CDR3 sequence: CASSLSGTSGNNEQFF. Here the CDR3 DNA reads TGTGCCAGCAGCTTATCCGGGACTAGCGGGAACAATGAGCAGTTCTTC.

CDR3 nucleotides: TGTGCCAGCAGGAGGACCGGCGGGGCTAGCACAGATACGCAGTATTTT. Translation gives CASRRTGGASTDTQYF. The chain uses TRBV27 and TRBJ2-3; possible D gene TRBD2, 6 bases. This CDR3 contains 16 residues. Trimming removed 6 bases from V and 0 bases from J, with 16 bases in between. The germline V gene encodes CDR1 MNHEY and CDR2 SMNVEV (reference sequence).

The V call is TRBV21-1, the J call TRBJ2-3; the DNA was not used to check the table's D call, TRBD2. TRBV21-1 is designated a pseudogene. The CDR3 consists of 18 residues. The CDR3 sequence is CASSMGLAGGSSTDTQYF. CDR3 coding DNA: TGTGCCAGCAGCATGGGACTAGCGGGGGGGTCGAGCACAGATACGCAGTATTTT.

V is TRBV18 and J is TRBJ1-4; the match to TRBD1 covers 9 bases. Trimming took 4 bases from V and 7 from J; bases not matched to a gene: 25. The CDR3 has 21 residues. Germline V CDR1 and CDR2: KGHSH, LQKENI. The CDR3 region has the DNA TGTGCCAGCTCACAAGAATATGCCGGGACAGGGACGTCCCGGAAGACTGAAAAACTGTTTTTT. It encodes CASSQEYAGTGTSRKTEKLFF.

This clone was seen only a few times. In DNA form, the CDR3 reads TGTGCCAGCAGTGGCCGGAACTCGGCAGATACGCAGTATTTT. This sequence encodes CASSGRNSADTQYF. The chain carries TRBV2 and TRBJ2-3; D remains ambiguous. The V gene's germline CDR1 is SNHLY and CDR2 FYNNEI. There are 14 residues in the CDR3. V dropped 4 bases and J dropped 4 bases, with 12 bases sitting between them.